This TCR beta chain was recorded in a study of STAT5B mutations in CD4+ large granular lymphocyte leukemia. The germline V gene encodes CDR1 SNHLY and CDR2 FYNNEI. Trimming shortened V by 4 bases and J by 14 bases, and 15 bases separated the two germline ends. This CDR3 contains 12 residues. Data came from immunoSEQ multiplex PCR; TCRdb stores just in-frame clones and leaves some out. This sample has around 30,000 clones, with under 80% found just once. The chain couples TRBV2 to TRBJ2-1; the D is unclear. The source is a human donor in good health. The sequencing sample was made of CD4+ T cells from blood buffy coats. This CDR3 is CASSGFAAPEFF. The CDR3 DNA follows: TGTGCCAGCAGTGGGTTTGCGGCCCCGGAGTTCTTC.